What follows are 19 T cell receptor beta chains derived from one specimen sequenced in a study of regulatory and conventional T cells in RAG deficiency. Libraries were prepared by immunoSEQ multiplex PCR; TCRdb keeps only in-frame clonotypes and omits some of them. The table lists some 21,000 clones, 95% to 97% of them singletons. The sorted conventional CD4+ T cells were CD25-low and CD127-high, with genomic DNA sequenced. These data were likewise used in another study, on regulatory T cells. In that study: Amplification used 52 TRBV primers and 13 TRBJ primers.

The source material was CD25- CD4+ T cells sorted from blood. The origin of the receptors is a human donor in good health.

Written as DNA, the CDR3 is TGTGCCAGCAGTGGAAAGGGAGATCAGCCCCAGCATTTT. It codes for CASSGKGDQPQHF. The chain has TRBV6-1 and TRBJ1-5; D call uncertain. V lost 4 bases to trimming and J lost 5 bases, with 9 bases between them. The CDR3 loop spans 13 amino acids. Germline CDR1 is MNHNS and CDR2 is SASEGT.

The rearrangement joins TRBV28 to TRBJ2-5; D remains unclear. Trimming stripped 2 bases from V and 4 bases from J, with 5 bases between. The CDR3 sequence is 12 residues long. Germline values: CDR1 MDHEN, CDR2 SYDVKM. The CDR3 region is CASSLVGETQYF. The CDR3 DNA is TGTGCCAGCAGTTTAGTCGGAGAGACCCAGTACTTC.

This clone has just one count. CDR3 amino acids: CASRAGTYNEQFF. The CDR3 nucleotides are TGTGCCAGCAGGGCCGGGACTTACAATGAGCAGTTCTTC. The gene calls are TRBV2 and TRBJ2-1; D is perhaps TRBD2 (6 bases). Deletions cut 6 bases from V and 4 bases from J, with 10 bases between. The germline V gene has CDR1 SNHLY and CDR2 FYNNEI. CDR3 size: 13 residues.

This CDR3 is CSVGGVLNTEAFF. As DNA, the CDR3 is TGCAGCGTGGGAGGGGTCTTGAACACTGAAGCTTTCTTT. The rearrangement links TRBV29-1 to TRBJ1-1, with a possible D match to TRBD1 (5 bases). The CDR3 has 13 amino acids. Per the germline V gene, CDR1 is SQVTM and CDR2 is ANQGSEA. V was trimmed by 6 bases and J by 0 bases, leaving 11 bases between them.

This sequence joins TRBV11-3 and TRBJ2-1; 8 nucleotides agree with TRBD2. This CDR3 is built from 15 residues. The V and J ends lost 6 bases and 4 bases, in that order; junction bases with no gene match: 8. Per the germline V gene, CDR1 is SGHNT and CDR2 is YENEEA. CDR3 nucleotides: TGTGCCAGCAGTCCCGGGGCGGGGGGTTACAATGAGCAGTTCTTC. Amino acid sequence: CASSPGAGGYNEQFF.

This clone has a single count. CDR3 loop: CASSMEREQPQHF. CDR3 DNA sequence: TGTGCCAGCAGCATGGAAAGGGAGCAGCCCCAGCATTTT. The rearrangement links TRBV7-2 to TRBJ1-5; D unresolved. The germline V gene has CDR1 SGHTA and CDR2 FQGNSA. V was cut by 5 bases and J by 7 bases, with 12 bases left in between. There are 13 residues in the CDR3.

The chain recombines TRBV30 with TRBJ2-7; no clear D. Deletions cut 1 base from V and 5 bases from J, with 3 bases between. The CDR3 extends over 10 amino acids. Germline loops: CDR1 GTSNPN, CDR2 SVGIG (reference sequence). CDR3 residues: CAWSGDEQYF. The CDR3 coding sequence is TGTGCCTGGAGTGGAGACGAGCAGTACTTC. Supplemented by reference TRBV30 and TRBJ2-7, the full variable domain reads SQTIHQWPATLVQPVGSPLSLECTVEGTSNPNLYWYRQAAGRGLQLLFYSVGIGQISSEVPQNLSASRPQDRQFILSSKKLLLSDSGFYLCAWSGDEQYFGPGTRLTVT.

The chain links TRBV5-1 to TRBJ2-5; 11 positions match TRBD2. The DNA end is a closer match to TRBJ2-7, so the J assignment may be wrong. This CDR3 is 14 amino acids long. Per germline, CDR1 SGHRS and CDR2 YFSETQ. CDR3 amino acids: CASSAGLAEDEQYF. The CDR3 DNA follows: TGCGCCAGCAGCGCGGGACTAGCGGAGGACGAGCAGTACTTC.

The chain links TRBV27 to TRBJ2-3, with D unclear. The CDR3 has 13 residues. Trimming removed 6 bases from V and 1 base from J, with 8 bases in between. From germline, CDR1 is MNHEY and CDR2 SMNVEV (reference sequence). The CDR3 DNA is TGTGCCAGCAGCCCATTCCGCACAGATACGCAGTATTTT. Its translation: CASSPFRTDTQYF.

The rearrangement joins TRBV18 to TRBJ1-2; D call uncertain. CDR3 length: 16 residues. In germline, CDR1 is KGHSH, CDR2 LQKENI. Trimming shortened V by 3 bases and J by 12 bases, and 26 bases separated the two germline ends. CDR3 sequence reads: CASSPPGPREAVRNTF. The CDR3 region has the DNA TGTGCCAGCTCACCCCCCGGACCCCGGGAGGCCGTCCGAAACACCTTC.

CDR3 loop: CASSPPGTSTHNEQFF. The CDR3 nucleotides are TGTGCCAGCAGCCCACCCGGGACTAGCACCCACAATGAGCAGTTCTTC. The chain combines TRBV7-2 with TRBJ2-1; 9 bases align to TRBD2. Germline CDR1 SGHTA, CDR2 FQGNSA. With V trimmed by 5 bases and J by 5 bases, 10 bases remained unmatched. The CDR3 totals 16 residues.

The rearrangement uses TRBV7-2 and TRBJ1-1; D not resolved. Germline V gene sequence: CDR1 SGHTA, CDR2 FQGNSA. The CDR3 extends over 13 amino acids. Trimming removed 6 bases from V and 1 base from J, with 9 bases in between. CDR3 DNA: TGTGCCAGCAGTTTTACAGAGAACACTGAAGCTTTCTTT. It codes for CASSFTENTEAFF.

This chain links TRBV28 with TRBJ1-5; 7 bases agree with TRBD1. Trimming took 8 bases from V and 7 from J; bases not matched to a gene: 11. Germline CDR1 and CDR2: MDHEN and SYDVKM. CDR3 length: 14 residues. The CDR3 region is CASGGGQAGQPQHF. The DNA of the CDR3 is TGTGCCAGCGGAGGAGGACAGGCCGGCCAGCCCCAGCATTTT.

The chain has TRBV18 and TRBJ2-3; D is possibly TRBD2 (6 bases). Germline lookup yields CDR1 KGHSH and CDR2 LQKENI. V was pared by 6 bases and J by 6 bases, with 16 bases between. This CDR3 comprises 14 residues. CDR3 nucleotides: TGTGCCAGCTCGGTGGCCGGCAGCGGGGATACGCAGTATTTT. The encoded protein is CASSVAGSGDTQYF.

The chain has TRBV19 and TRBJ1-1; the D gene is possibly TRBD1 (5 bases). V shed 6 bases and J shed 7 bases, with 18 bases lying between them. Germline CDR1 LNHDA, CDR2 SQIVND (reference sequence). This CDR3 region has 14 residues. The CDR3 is CASRLDSAWGEAFF. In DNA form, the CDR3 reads TGTGCCAGTAGGCTAGACAGTGCCTGGGGTGAAGCTTTCTTT.

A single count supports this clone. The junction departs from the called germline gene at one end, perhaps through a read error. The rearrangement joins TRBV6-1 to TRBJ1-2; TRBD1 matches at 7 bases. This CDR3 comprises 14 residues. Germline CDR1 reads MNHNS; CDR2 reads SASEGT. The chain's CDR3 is CASSGVEGGYRYTF. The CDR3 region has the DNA TGTGCCAGCAGTGGGGTTGAAGGGGGCTATCGCTACACCTTC.

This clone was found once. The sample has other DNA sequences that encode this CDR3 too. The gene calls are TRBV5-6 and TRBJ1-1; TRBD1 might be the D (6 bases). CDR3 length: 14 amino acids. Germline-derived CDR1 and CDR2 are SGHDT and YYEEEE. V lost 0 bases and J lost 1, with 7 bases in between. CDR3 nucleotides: TGTGCCAGCAGCTTGGGCAGGGGGAACACTGAAGCTTTCTTT. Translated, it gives CASSLGRGNTEAFF.

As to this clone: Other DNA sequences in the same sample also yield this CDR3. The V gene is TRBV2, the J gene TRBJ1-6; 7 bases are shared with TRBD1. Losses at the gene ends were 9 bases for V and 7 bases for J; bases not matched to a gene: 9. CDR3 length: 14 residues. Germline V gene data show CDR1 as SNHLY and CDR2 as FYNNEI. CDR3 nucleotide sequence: TGTGCCAGTTACAGGGGACTCCTAAATTCACCCCTCCACTTT. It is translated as CASYRGLLNSPLHF.

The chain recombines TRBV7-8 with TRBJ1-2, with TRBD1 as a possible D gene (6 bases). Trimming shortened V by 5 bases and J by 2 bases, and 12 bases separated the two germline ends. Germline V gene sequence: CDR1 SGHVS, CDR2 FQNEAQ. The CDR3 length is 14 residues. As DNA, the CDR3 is TGTGCCAGCAGCCCCTTAGGACAGAACTATGGCTACACCTTC. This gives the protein CASSPLGQNYGYTF.